This T cell receptor (beta chain) is from a study of prognosis after radiotherapy for stage I lung cancer. Study overall: The tumors were adenocarcinoma in 11 to 12 patients (squamous cell carcinoma in about 7). Study-wide points: Unique TCR clone counts went down once patients had stereotactic body radiation therapy, median around 10,000 versus 6,900.

Two-round multiplex PCR, the amplification method, yielded TCR beta CDR3 from genomic DNA. Every TRBV and TRBJ gene had its own specific primer in first-round PCR. Universal primers were used for second-round PCR. A single record per CDR3 protein comes from TCRdb applying MiXCR to the multiplex PCR reads. The table has around 13,000 distinct CDR3 sequences, less than 50% seen once. Germline V gene lookup returns CDR1 MNHGY and CDR2 SVAAGI. The CDR3 length is 16 residues. Concerning this clonotype: The antigen is undetermined. One end of the junction varies from germline; a read error may be responsible.

The chain is built from TRBV6-9 and TRBJ2-3; 7 bases match TRBD1. Sequencing used PBMCs, obtained before or after stereotactic body radiation therapy (not recorded which). This sequence was found in a donor over 45 with non-small cell lung cancer. The CDR3 DNA follows: TGTGCCGGCAGTGAAGGGGGCGTAGCGCTCACAGATACGCAGTATTTT. Translating gives CAGSEGGVALTDTQYF.